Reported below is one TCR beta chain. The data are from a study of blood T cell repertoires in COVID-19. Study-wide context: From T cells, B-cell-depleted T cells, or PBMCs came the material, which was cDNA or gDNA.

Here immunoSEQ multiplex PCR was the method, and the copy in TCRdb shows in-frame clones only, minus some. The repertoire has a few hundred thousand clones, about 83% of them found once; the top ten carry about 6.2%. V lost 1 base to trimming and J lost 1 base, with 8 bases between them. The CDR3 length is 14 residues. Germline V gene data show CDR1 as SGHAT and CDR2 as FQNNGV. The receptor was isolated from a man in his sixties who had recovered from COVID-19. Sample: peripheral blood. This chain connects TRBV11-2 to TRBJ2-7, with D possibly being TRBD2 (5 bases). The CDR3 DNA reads TGTGCCAGCAGCTTAGGACGGGGTTCCTACGAGCAGTACTTC. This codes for CASSLGRGSYEQYF.